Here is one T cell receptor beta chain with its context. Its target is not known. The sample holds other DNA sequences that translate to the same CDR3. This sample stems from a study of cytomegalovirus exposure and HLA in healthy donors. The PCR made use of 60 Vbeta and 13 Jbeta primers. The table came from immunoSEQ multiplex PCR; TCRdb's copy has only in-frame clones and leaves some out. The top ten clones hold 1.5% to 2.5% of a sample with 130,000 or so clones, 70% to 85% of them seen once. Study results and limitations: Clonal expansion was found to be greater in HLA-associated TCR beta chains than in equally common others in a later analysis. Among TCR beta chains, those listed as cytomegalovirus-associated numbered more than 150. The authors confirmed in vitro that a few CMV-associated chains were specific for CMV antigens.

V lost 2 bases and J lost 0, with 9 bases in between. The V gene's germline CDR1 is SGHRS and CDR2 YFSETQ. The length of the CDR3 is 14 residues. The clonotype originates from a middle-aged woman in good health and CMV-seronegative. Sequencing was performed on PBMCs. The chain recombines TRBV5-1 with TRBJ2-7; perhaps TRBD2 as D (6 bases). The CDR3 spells CASSLAGGSYEQYF. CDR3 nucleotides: TGCGCCAGCAGCTTAGCGGGCGGCTCCTACGAGCAGTACTTC.